This paragraph reports one TCR beta chain. This sample is part of a study of vaccination and CD4 T cells after COVID-19. Study background: The study collected post-vaccine samples a median around 66 days after dose two, with a range of 14 to 241.

TCRdb re-analysed the PCR reads in MiXCR, keeping a single row per CDR3 protein. The sample consists of 25,000 to 35,000 distinct CDR3 sequences, approximately 49% of them appearing once. Germline lookup yields CDR1 MRHNA and CDR2 SNTAGT. The V gene end was trimmed by 2 bases and the J gene end by 7 bases; junction bases not matched to a gene: 5. This CDR3 comprises 15 residues. Time point meaning: late sampling 161 to 241 days after vaccination in three convalescent patients. The sequence was obtained from a human donor who had recovered from COVID-19. The sequencing here drew on CD4+ T cells from blood, taken about 7 months after SARS-CoV-2 vaccination. The rearrangement joins TRBV6-4 to TRBJ2-7, with 13 bases aligning to TRBD2. CDR3 DNA sequence: TGTGCCAGCAGTGACGGGACTAGCGGGAACAATGAGCAGTACTTC. As protein: CASSDGTSGNNEQYF.